The sequence of this T cell receptor (beta chain) was determined in a study of T cells in localized non-small cell lung cancer. This clone was counted once. Its antigen is currently unknown. The table came from immunoSEQ multiplex PCR; TCRdb's copy has only in-frame clones and leaves some out. The table lists 30,000 to 35,000 clones, almost 90% of them singletons. The CDR3 contains 14 residues. V shed 0 bases and J shed 0 bases, with 4 bases lying between them. CDR1 SGHKS and CDR2 YYEKEE come from the germline V gene (reference sequence). Study-wide findings and caveats: Appearing in adjacent lung were a median about 60 of the top 100 tumor clones.

The chain couples TRBV5-5 to TRBJ1-5; no firm D call. This sequence was found in a woman aged 35 to 75 with stage I lung adenocarcinoma. The sequencing used peripheral blood, collected before any cancer treatment. The CDR3 spells CASSLDHSNQPQHF. DNA for the CDR3: TGTGCCAGCAGCTTGGATCATAGCAATCAGCCCCAGCATTTT.